Presented here are 16 T cell receptor beta chains from one specimen sequenced in a study of shared clonotypes between healthy human individuals. TCRdb's copy holds only in-frame clones and misses some; the assay was immunoSEQ multiplex PCR. The table shows nearly 1 million clones, with less than 85% occurring only once. The source material was memory CD4+ T cells sorted from blood. Subset noted: CD45RA-negative fraction. The source is a man in his late teens or twenties in good health.

J is TRBJ2-3 and V is TRBV27, with 12 bases matching TRBD2. Germline CDR1 MNHEY, CDR2 SMNVEV (reference sequence). Trimming took 4 bases from V and 3 from J; bases not matched to a gene: 5. This CDR3 spans 16 amino acids. CDR3 bases: TGTGCCAGCAGTTCTCGGACTAGCGGGATGACAGATACGCAGTATTTT. This encodes CASSSRTSGMTDTQYF.

The chain employs TRBV14 and TRBJ2-1, with a possible D match to TRBD2 (6 bases). Trimming cost V 5 bases and J 7 bases, with 12 bases left between them. Germline assignment: CDR1 SGHDN and CDR2 FVKESK. The CDR3 consists of 13 residues. This CDR3 reads CASSSRLVNEQFF. In DNA, the CDR3 is TGTGCCAGCAGCTCCCGACTAGTAAATGAGCAGTTCTTC.

The J gene is TRBJ2-1, the V gene TRBV5-4; maybe TRBD2 (5 bases). The ends were cut back, 4 bases at V and 2 bases at J, with 13 bases in the middle. The germline V gene has CDR1 SGHNT and CDR2 YYREEE (reference sequence). This CDR3 contains 15 residues. CDR3 in DNA: TGTGCCAGCAGCCAAATCCTAGCTACCTACAATGAGCAGTTCTTC. Protein product: CASSQILATYNEQFF. The full variable domain, completed using reference TRBV5-4 and TRBJ2-1, is ETGVTQSPTHLIKTRGQQVTLRCSSQSGHNTVSWYQQALGQGPQFIFQYYREEENGRGNFPPRFSGLQFPNYSSELNVNALELDDSALYLCASSQILATYNEQFFGPGTRLTVL.

The gene calls are TRBV19 and TRBJ2-3; TRBD1 agrees at 8 bases. CDR3 size: 15 residues. Trimming took 5 bases from V and 7 from J; bases not matched to a gene: 11. Germline loops: CDR1 LNHDA, CDR2 SQIVND (reference sequence). CDR3 amino acids: CASSLERQGANTQYF. The CDR3 nucleotides are TGTGCCAGTAGTCTCGAACGGCAGGGGGCAAATACGCAGTATTTT.

This clone was observed many times. V usage is TRBV5-5 and J usage is TRBJ1-6; no clear D gene. Trimming took 1 base from V and 8 from J, leaving 7 bases between them. The CDR3 covers 13 residues. Germline CDR1 and CDR2: SGHKS and YYEKEE (reference sequence). In nucleotides, the CDR3 is TGTGCCAGCAGCTTGATATGGGATTCACCCCTCCACTTT. Its protein is CASSLIWDSPLHF.

The chain uses TRBV10-2 and TRBJ1-1, with 7 nucleotides matching TRBD1. V shed 7 bases and J 0 bases; nucleotides not matched to a gene: 5. The CDR3 has 14 amino acids. Germline values: CDR1 WSHSY, CDR2 SAAADI. CDR3 region: CASTETGMNTEAFF. The CDR3 coding sequence is TGCGCCAGCACCGAGACAGGGATGAACACTGAAGCTTTCTTT.

This chain's CDR3 is CASSPRGGSSQETQYF. Here the CDR3 DNA reads TGTGCCAGCAGCCCACGAGGGGGTAGCAGCCAAGAGACCCAGTACTTC. V is TRBV9 and J is TRBJ2-5; D may be TRBD1 (6 bases). Trimming removed 4 bases at V and 1 base at J, with 17 bases between. CDR3 length: 16 amino acids. CDR1 and CDR2 from the germline V gene are SGDLS and YYNGEE.

Comments on this clone: This CDR3 is also generated by other DNA sequences in the sample. This rearrangement joins TRBV6-1 to TRBJ2-2; TRBD1 aligns across 8 bases. The J segment lost 1 base and the V segment lost 5 bases, leaving 3 bases of the junction unmatched. Germline CDR1 reads MNHNS; CDR2 reads SASEGT. The CDR3 consists of 15 residues. The CDR3 reads CASSLGQGNTGELFF. CDR3 nucleotides: TGTGCCAGCAGTCTTGGACAGGGGAACACCGGGGAGCTGTTTTTT.

On this clone: This CDR3 is also generated by other DNA sequences in the sample. The V gene is TRBV27, the J gene TRBJ2-3, with D possibly matching TRBD2 (5 bases). With 3 bases removed from V and 3 bases from J, the gap between germline ends came to 10 bases. The CDR3 spans 14 residues. Germline-derived CDR1 and CDR2 are MNHEY and SMNVEV (reference sequence). DNA of the CDR3: TGTGCCAGCAGTTTCCGAGGGCCTACAGATACGCAGTATTTT. Translated: CASSFRGPTDTQYF.

V usage is TRBV7-9 and J usage is TRBJ1-1; no reliable D call. V lost 5 bases and J lost 1, with 14 bases in between. Germline CDR1 is SEHNR and CDR2 is FQNEAQ (reference sequence). The CDR3 consists of 15 residues. The CDR3 loop reads CASSPYQTGNTEAFF. CDR3 sequence (DNA): TGTGCCAGCAGCCCCTATCAGACGGGGAACACTGAAGCTTTCTTT.

Here the CDR3 DNA reads TGTGCCAGCAGTACGGGACAGTTGAGCTCTGGAAACACCATATATTTT. This gives the protein CASSTGQLSSGNTIYF. The rearrangement uses TRBV28 and TRBJ1-3; 7 bases are a match to TRBD1. V shed 5 bases and J 0 bases; nucleotides not matched to a gene: 7. Germline values: CDR1 MDHEN, CDR2 SYDVKM. The CDR3 runs to 16 residues.

The chain has TRBV6-1 and TRBJ2-3, with 7 bases matching TRBD1. CDR3 length: 15 residues. Germline V gene data show CDR1 as MNHNS and CDR2 as SASEGT. With V trimmed by 4 bases and J by 2 bases, 6 bases remained unmatched. The CDR3 loop is CASSVYRGVTDTQYF. For the CDR3, the DNA is TGTGCCAGCAGTGTTTACAGGGGAGTCACAGATACGCAGTATTTT.

In the case of this clone: This specimen includes other DNA sequences encoding the same CDR3. The V gene is TRBV6-6, the J gene TRBJ2-5, with 7 bases that match TRBD1. Germline CDR1 MNHNY, CDR2 SVGAGI (reference sequence). The ends lost 0 bases at V and 1 base at J; junction bases unmatched: 2. CDR3 length: 15 amino acids. The CDR3 protein is CASSYSYRGQETQYF. CDR3 nucleotide sequence: TGTGCCAGCAGTTACTCGTACAGGGGCCAAGAGACCCAGTACTTC.

In regard to this clone: Additional DNA sequences in this sample encode the identical CDR3. V is TRBV30 and J is TRBJ1-6; 9 bases fit TRBD1. Germline CDR1 reads GTSNPN; CDR2 reads SVGIG (reference sequence). V shed 3 bases, J shed 10 bases, and the junction held 7 bases outside the gene matches. This CDR3 contains 14 residues. In DNA form, the CDR3 reads TGTGCCTGGAGCGCGGACAGGGGAGACTCACCCCTCCACTTT. It translates to CAWSADRGDSPLHF.

This clone has just a few counts. The genes are TRBV19 and TRBJ2-2, with a tentative D call TRBD1 (5 bases). V lost 6 bases, J lost 5 bases, and 16 bases lay in between. The CDR3 spans 15 residues. Germline V gene data show CDR1 as LNHDA and CDR2 as SQIVND (reference sequence). CDR3 coding DNA: TGTGCCAGTAGGGCCGACAGATTGGGAACCGGGGAGCTGTTTTTT. It specifies CASRADRLGTGELFF.

The J gene is TRBJ2-2, the V gene TRBV5-8; 10 nucleotides align to TRBD1. This CDR3 is built from 16 residues. CDR1 and CDR2 (germline): SGHTS, YDEGEE. Unmatched junction bases numbered 7, after V lost 4 bases and J lost 4 bases. This CDR3 reads CASSRGTGVGTGELFF. The CDR3 nucleotides read TGTGCCAGCAGCCGAGGGACAGGGGTAGGCACCGGGGAGCTGTTTTTT.